The 18 T cell receptor beta chains in this list originate from one sample, sequenced in a study of T-cell reconstitution after alpha-beta-depleted transplantation in children. Construction of the TCRbeta library involved unique molecular identifiers. TCRdb itself ran the PCR reads through MiXCR, one entry per CDR3 protein. The repertoire consists of fewer than 700,000 distinct CDR3 sequences, with about 21% occurring once and the leading ten covering around an eighth. The sample in question was PBMCs, mostly from graft donor cells, obtained 360 days after TCRalphabeta/CD19-depleted stem cell transplant. These receptors came from a boy younger than two who had a stem cell transplant for acute myeloid leukemia, so the T cells may come from the graft donor.

This rearrangement joins TRBV12-3 or TRBV12-4 to TRBJ2-3; TRBD1 or TRBD2 may be the D gene (5 bases each). Trimming left V 5 bases short and J 1 base short, with 16 bases between. The CDR3 is made up of 16 amino acids. The DNA for the CDR3 is TGTGCCAGCAGTCCCCAGACAGAGGGTGGCACAGATACGCAGTATTTT. It yields the protein CASSPQTEGGTDTQYF.

This clonotype showed up many times. This chain links TRBV12-3 or TRBV12-4 with TRBJ2-2; no clear D. Deletions cut 3 bases from V and 3 bases from J, with 11 bases between. This CDR3 spans 15 amino acids. The CDR3 is CASSFLGGDTGELFF. The CDR3 nucleotides are TGTGCCAGCAGTTTCTTAGGTGGCGACACCGGGGAGCTGTTTTTT.

The rearrangement joins TRBV3-1 to TRBJ2-2, with TRBD1 matching over 8 bases. From germline, CDR1 is LGHDT and CDR2 YNNKEL (reference sequence). The CDR3 length is 14 residues. Trimming removed 4 bases from V and 4 bases from J; junction bases left unmatched: 2. CDR3 DNA sequence: TGTGCCAGCAGCCGGACAGGGAGCACCGGGGAGCTGTTTTTT. As protein: CASSRTGSTGELFF.

This chain joins TRBV9 and TRBJ2-5; possible D gene TRBD2, 5 bases. The CDR3 contains 14 residues. The ends were cut back, 4 bases at V and 5 bases at J, with 15 bases in the middle. The germline V gene has CDR1 SGDLS and CDR2 YYNGEE. CDR3 nucleotides: TGTGCCAGCAGCCGCGCCGGAAGGGAGGAGACCCAGTACTTC. It codes for CASSRAGREETQYF.

This clonotype was picked up a small number of times. The CDR3: CSVAPPTGGYTF. The DNA of the CDR3 is TGCAGCGTCGCCCCCCCTACGGGTGGCTACACCTTC. This chain joins TRBV29-1 and TRBJ1-2; D not resolved. CDR3 length equals 12 residues. Germline V gene data show CDR1 as SQVTM and CDR2 as ANQGSEA. Deletions cut 6 bases from V and 7 bases from J, with 15 bases between.

This clonotype was seen more than once but under ten times. The gene calls are TRBV11-2 and TRBJ2-3, with D possibly being TRBD1 (6 bases). The V end lost 5 bases, the J end lost 2 bases, and 17 bases lay between the germline ends. Germline assignment: CDR1 SGHAT and CDR2 FQNNGV. The CDR3 consists of 16 residues. This CDR3 is CASSRGQSRATDTQYF. In DNA, the CDR3 is TGTGCCAGCAGCCGAGGACAGTCAAGAGCCACAGATACGCAGTATTTT.

This clonotype was observed many times. The J gene is TRBJ2-2, the V gene TRBV2; D not certain. Germline values: CDR1 SNHLY, CDR2 FYNNEI. This CDR3 spans 14 amino acids. V lost 9 bases and J lost 2, with 13 bases in between. The CDR3 spells CARRALTNTGELFF. The CDR3 DNA sequence: TGTGCCAGACGGGCCCTAACTAACACCGGGGAGCTGTTTTTT.

This clonotype was counted at least ten times. The CDR3 DNA reads TGTGCCAGCATTACGACAGGGGGTGGCTACAATGAGCAGTTCTTC. It yields the protein CASITTGGGYNEQFF. The rearrangement uses TRBV28 and TRBJ2-1; 9 positions agree with TRBD1. This CDR3 is 15 amino acids long. The germline CDR1 and CDR2 sequences are MDHEN and SYDVKM. Trimming cost V 7 bases and J 3 bases; bases outside gene matches: 7.

The chain carries TRBV14 and TRBJ2-1; 10 bases agree with TRBD2. The CDR3 is 17 amino acids. Germline V gives CDR1 SGHDN, CDR2 FVKESK. V was pared by 0 bases and J by 5 bases, with 7 bases of the junction left unmatched. The CDR3 DNA follows: TGTGCCAGCAGCCAAGATCGAGCGGGGGGGCCTGACAATGAGCAGTTCTTC. This sequence encodes CASSQDRAGGPDNEQFF.

A remark on this clonotype: This sequence may be a read error, since a much larger clone differs from it by one base. The J gene is TRBJ2-7, the V gene TRBV13, with D uncertain. This CDR3 spans 18 amino acids. Germline values: CDR1 PRHDT, CDR2 FYEKMQ (reference sequence). Written as DNA, the CDR3 is TGTGCCATCAGCTTGCCCCCCCGGACGGTTATTTTCTCCTACGAGCAGTACGTC. This gives the protein CAISLPPRTVIFSYEQYV.

This clonotype has ten or more counts. The V gene is TRBV27, the J gene TRBJ2-3; tentative D call: TRBD1 (5 bases). Germline V CDR1 and CDR2: MNHEY, SMNVEV (reference sequence). Trimming removed 1 base at V and 0 bases at J, with 8 bases between. This CDR3 region has 15 residues. CDR3 nucleotide sequence: TGTGCCAGCAGTTTATATAAGGGGAGCACAGATACGCAGTATTTT. It translates to CASSLYKGSTDTQYF.

This clonotype was found many times. This rearrangement joins TRBV7-8 to TRBJ2-1, with 15 bases fitting TRBD2. The CDR3 is 17 amino acids. V trimming: 2 bases; J trimming: 9 bases; junction bases outside the gene matches: 8. The germline V gene encodes CDR1 SGHVS and CDR2 FQNEAQ. CDR3 protein: CASSLCMGLAGGCEQFF. Here the CDR3 DNA reads TGTGCCAGCAGCTTATGTATGGGACTAGCGGGGGGCTGTGAGCAGTTCTTC.

This clonotype was recorded many times. The chain carries TRBV5-1 and TRBJ2-5; maybe TRBD1 (6 bases). V lost 4 bases, J lost 2 bases, and 15 bases lay in between. This CDR3 spans 15 amino acids. Germline values: CDR1 SGHRS, CDR2 YFSETQ. Here the CDR3 DNA reads TGCGCCAGCAGCCCTCCGACAGGTCCTCAAGAGACCCAGTACTTC. This codes for CASSPPTGPQETQYF.

This clonotype was recorded a few times. The V gene is TRBV20-1, the J gene TRBJ2-3; 8 positions agree with TRBD2. The CDR3 is 16 residues long. Germline loops: CDR1 DFQATT, CDR2 SNEGSKA (reference sequence). The V gene end was trimmed by 3 bases and the J gene end by 5 bases; junction bases not matched to a gene: 13. The DNA for the CDR3 is TGCAGTGCTAGGGATTGGAGACGGGGGGGCGGAGATACGCAGTATTTT. The encoded protein is CSARDWRRGGGDTQYF.

This clonotype was seen a handful of times. This chain links TRBV29-1 with TRBJ2-4; D uncertain. This CDR3 contains 16 residues. Germline assignment: CDR1 SQVTM and CDR2 ANQGSEA. Trimming shortened V by 0 bases and J by 0 bases, and 12 bases separated the two germline ends. Here the CDR3 reads CSVEDRVGLAKNIQYF. The DNA for the CDR3 is TGCAGCGTTGAAGATCGAGTAGGATTAGCCAAAAACATTCAGTACTTC.

The genes are TRBV20-1 and TRBJ2-5; a weak D match, TRBD1 (5 bases). V was shortened by 5 bases and J by 1 base, with 8 bases between the two germline ends. Germline V gene sequence: CDR1 DFQATT, CDR2 SNEGSKA (reference sequence). The CDR3 loop spans 12 amino acids. Written as DNA, the CDR3 is TGCAGTGCTCCGACAGTCCAAGAGACCCAGTACTTC. This translates into CSAPTVQETQYF.

This clonotype was recorded at least ten times. V is TRBV7-7 and J is TRBJ2-5, with 10 bases lining up with TRBD2. The ends lost 5 bases at V and 4 bases at J; junction bases unmatched: 4. The CDR3 contains 14 residues. Germline V gene data show CDR1 as SSHAT and CDR2 as FNYEAQ (reference sequence). CDR3 residues: CASSPSGGAETQYF. CDR3 nucleotides: TGTGCCAGCAGCCCCAGCGGGGGGGCAGAGACCCAGTACTTC.

The chain employs TRBV20-1 and TRBJ2-4, with a possible D match to TRBD2 (6 bases). Trimming shortened V by 6 bases and J by 0 bases, and 15 bases separated the two germline ends. The germline CDR1 and CDR2 sequences are DFQATT and SNEGSKA (reference sequence). The CDR3 length is 15 residues. Written as DNA, the CDR3 is TGCAGTGCCGCGCGGGACCCTGTAGCCAAAAACATTCAGTACTTC. This codes for CSAARDPVAKNIQYF.